The next 31 T cell receptor beta chains were all read from a single sample in a study of blood T cell repertoires in COVID-19. Only in-frame clones appear in the TCRdb table, and some are missing; sequencing was by immunoSEQ multiplex PCR. The data contain more than 250,000 clones, approximately 83% of them singletons. Sample: peripheral blood. The source is a woman aged 25-40 years who had recovered from COVID-19.

In its sample, this clone was seen a few times. This chain uses TRBV5-6 with TRBJ2-7, with D possibly matching TRBD1 (6 bases). Trimming took 4 bases from V and 6 from J, leaving 14 bases between them. Germline assignment: CDR1 SGHDT and CDR2 YYEEEE. This CDR3 comprises 13 residues. As DNA, the CDR3 is TGTGCCAGCAGCCTTGGGGGCAGGGTCGAGCAGTACTTC. Amino acid sequence: CASSLGGRVEQYF.

The chain links TRBV27 to TRBJ2-3; the match to TRBD2 covers 11 bases. Germline V lookup: CDR1 MNHEY, CDR2 SMNVEV (reference sequence). The CDR3 contains 15 residues. Trimming took 5 bases from V and 7 from J; bases not matched to a gene: 8. DNA of the CDR3: TGTGCCAGCAGTCCCTATAGCGGGGGGGCTAATACGCAGTATTTT. It specifies CASSPYSGGANTQYF.

V gene TRBV2 combines with J gene TRBJ1-2; tentative D call: TRBD1 (5 bases). The CDR3 is 11 amino acids. In germline, CDR1 is SNHLY, CDR2 FYNNEI. Between the trimmed V and J ends, which lost 6 bases and 6 bases, there was a span of 8 bases. This CDR3 is CASRPRDGYTF. The CDR3 DNA reads TGTGCCAGCAGACCCAGGGATGGCTACACCTTC.

The V and J genes are TRBV12-2 and TRBJ2-2; the tabulated D call, TRBD1, remains unverified against the DNA. TRBV12-2 is a pseudogene locus. The length of the CDR3 is 23 residues. The CDR3 DNA reads as TGTGCAAGTCGTGTTCCTCCTCAAGGGCGTGGGACAGGAACCCGATCGAACACCGGGGAGCTGTTTTTT. Protein sequence: CASRVPPQGRGTGTRSNTGELFF.

The V call is TRBV7-9, the J call TRBJ2-1, with a tentative D call TRBD2 (5 bases). Per germline, CDR1 SEHNR and CDR2 FQNEAQ (reference sequence). Trimming pared 3 bases from V and 0 bases from J, leaving 9 bases between. This CDR3 has 15 amino acids. The CDR3 is CASSLSSSSYNEQFF. The CDR3 bases are TGTGCCAGCAGCTTGTCTAGCAGCTCCTACAATGAGCAGTTCTTC.

The chain uses TRBV7-9 and TRBJ2-7; no reliable D call. Deletions cut 0 bases from V and 4 bases from J, with 7 bases between. The CDR3 is 13 amino acids. CDR1 and CDR2 (germline): SEHNR, FQNEAQ (reference sequence). The CDR3 nucleotides are TGTGCCAGCAGCTTAGCGGCCGCATACGAGCAGTACTTC. Translated: CASSLAAAYEQYF.

The J gene is TRBJ2-5, the V gene TRBV3-1 (or the pseudogene TRBV3-2); 7 positions agree with TRBD1. V shed 3 bases and J 5 bases; nucleotides not matched to a gene: 6. The CDR3 has 14 amino acids. Germline CDR1 and CDR2: LGHDT and YNNKEL (reference sequence). CDR3 nucleotides: TGTGCCAGCAGCCAGATGACAGGGACGGAGACCCAGTACTTC. This encodes CASSQMTGTETQYF.

V is TRBV25-1 and J is TRBJ2-7, with 7 bases fitting TRBD2. Germline V CDR1 and CDR2: MGHDK, SYGVNS. The CDR3 totals 15 residues. V shed 2 bases and J 5 bases; nucleotides not matched to a gene: 9. In DNA, the CDR3 is TGTGCCAGCAGTGAAAGCGGGGCGGGAGTCCACGAGCAGTACTTC. Its translation: CASSESGAGVHEQYF.

The V and J genes are TRBV4-2 and TRBJ2-7; 9 positions agree with TRBD2. Germline CDR1 is LGHNA and CDR2 is YNFKEQ. The CDR3 has 15 residues. Trimming at V came to 0 bases and at J to 6 bases, leaving 6 bases not matched to a gene. CDR3 region: CASSQDSGRSGEQYF. The CDR3 bases are TGTGCCAGCAGCCAAGATAGCGGGAGATCGGGCGAGCAGTACTTC.

This chain uses TRBV28 with TRBJ1-2, with D perhaps matching TRBD1 (6 bases). The CDR3 is made up of 16 amino acids. Trimming cost V 5 bases and J 7 bases, with 23 bases left between them. Germline CDR1 and CDR2: MDHEN and SYDVKM. The CDR3 coding sequence is TGTGCCAGCAGTCCCGGGACATTCAAGGACGCAGGTGGCTACACCTTC. It translates to CASSPGTFKDAGGYTF.

The CDR3 region is CASSLGGGTDTQYF. The CDR3 DNA reads as TGTGCCAGCAGCTTGGGAGGGGGAACAGATACGCAGTATTTT. The chain is built from TRBV5-5 and TRBJ2-3; D possibly corresponds to TRBD1 (6 bases). The CDR3 covers 14 residues. Trimming shortened V by 0 bases and J by 3 bases, and 8 bases separated the two germline ends. Germline-derived CDR1 and CDR2 are SGHKS and YYEKEE (reference sequence).

The chain recombines TRBV27 with TRBJ2-7; D may be TRBD2 (6 bases). Trimming pared 6 bases from V and 3 bases from J, leaving 21 bases between. Germline-derived CDR1 and CDR2 are MNHEY and SMNVEV (reference sequence). This CDR3 is 16 amino acids long. In DNA, the CDR3 is TGTGCCAGCAGGGAGGGGCGTCTCGACTCCTTCTACGAGCAGTACTTC. Translating it yields CASREGRLDSFYEQYF.

The chain combines TRBV20-1 with TRBJ1-2; no reliable D call. Germline V CDR1 and CDR2: DFQATT, SNEGSKA (reference sequence). With 3 bases removed from V and 3 bases from J, the gap between germline ends came to 17 bases. The CDR3 has 15 amino acids. CDR3 bases: TGCAGTGCTAGTCCAACGGCGGCTTCGGACTATGGCTACACCTTC. Protein product: CSASPTAASDYGYTF.

Only one count was recorded for this clone. This chain joins TRBV3-1 (or the pseudogene TRBV3-2) and TRBJ1-2; 7 bases align to TRBD1. The CDR3 covers 15 residues. The ends lost 4 bases at V and 6 bases at J; junction bases unmatched: 11. Germline V gives CDR1 LGHDT, CDR2 YNNKEL (reference sequence). CDR3 coding DNA: TGTGCCAGCAGCCCAGACAGGGCCCGAAGTCATGGCTACACCTTC. Its translation is CASSPDRARSHGYTF.

The chain links TRBV28 to TRBJ2-7; D is possibly TRBD1 (5 bases). Germline assignment: CDR1 MDHEN and CDR2 SYDVKM. This CDR3 region has 13 residues. The V end was cut by 4 bases, the J end by 3 bases, with 10 bases between. The CDR3 loop is CASSSTRVYEQYF. The CDR3 nucleotides are TGTGCCAGCAGTTCAACCAGGGTCTACGAGCAGTACTTC.

This sequence joins TRBV24-1 and TRBJ2-2; 8 bases agree with TRBD2. Germline loops: CDR1 KGHDR, CDR2 SFDVKD. J lost 7 bases, V lost 10 bases, and 4 bases had no gene match. The CDR3 sequence is 12 residues long. The CDR3 DNA reads TGTGCCACGAGCGGGGGACACGGGGAGCTGTTTTTT. Encoded protein: CATSGGHGELFF.

This clone has just one count. The V gene is TRBV6-5, the J gene TRBJ2-7, with 7 nucleotides matching TRBD1. Germline V lookup: CDR1 MNHEY, CDR2 SVGAGI. Losses at the gene ends were 4 bases for V and 2 bases for J; bases not matched to a gene: 8. The CDR3 length is 15 residues. The CDR3 coding sequence is TGTGCCAGCAGTTCCCGGGACAGAGGAGCCTACGAGCAGTACTTC. It is translated as CASSSRDRGAYEQYF.

This chain uses TRBV30 with TRBJ2-2; maybe TRBD1 (6 bases). Trimming removed 8 bases from V and 1 base from J, with 11 bases in between. Germline CDR1 and CDR2: GTSNPN and SVGIG (reference sequence). There are 13 residues in the CDR3. Written as DNA, the CDR3 is TGTGCCCGGAACAGGGAGAACACCGGGGAGCTGTTTTTT. It specifies CARNRENTGELFF. Based on the CDR3 plus reference TRBV30 and TRBJ2-2, the full variable domain is SQTIHQWPATLVQPVGSPLSLECTVEGTSNPNLYWYRQAAGRGLQLLFYSVGIGQISSEVPQNLSASRPQDRQFILSSKKLLLSDSGFYLCARNRENTGELFFGEGSRLTVL.

The chain is built from TRBV18 and TRBJ2-3, with a weak D call TRBD2 (6 bases). The CDR3 is 14 residues long. V was pared by 5 bases and J by 4 bases, with 13 bases between. The germline gives CDR1 KGHSH, CDR2 LQKENI. CDR3 in DNA: TGTGCCAGCTCAGCGTCTAGCGTCGCAGATACGCAGTATTTT. It translates to CASSASSVADTQYF.

The chain couples TRBV19 to TRBJ1-4; a possible D gene is TRBD1 (5 bases). Germline-derived CDR1 and CDR2 are LNHDA and SQIVND (reference sequence). V dropped 7 bases and J dropped 10 bases, with 13 bases sitting between them. The CDR3 contains 12 residues. CDR3 in amino acids: CASTIHTGKLFF. CDR3 nucleotides: TGTGCCAGTACTATTCACACAGGAAAACTGTTTTTT.

The chain employs TRBV5-6 and TRBJ1-2, with TRBD1 matching over 7 bases. The CDR3 consists of 16 residues. V was pared by 3 bases and J by 0 bases, with 8 bases of the junction left unmatched. CDR1 SGHDT and CDR2 YYEEEE come from the germline V gene. In DNA form, the CDR3 reads TGTGCCAGCAGCTCCCCAGGGACAGTCACTAACTATGGCTACACCTTC. Amino acids: CASSSPGTVTNYGYTF.

The chain couples TRBV19 to TRBJ1-1; TRBD1 aligns across 7 bases. V dropped 7 bases and J dropped 5; count of bases not matched to a gene: 10. The CDR3 extends over 14 amino acids. CDR1 LNHDA and CDR2 SQIVND come from the germline V gene (reference sequence). The CDR3 bases are TGTGCCAGTATCGCGAGGGGGCGAAGAACTGAAGCTTTCTTT. It encodes CASIARGRRTEAFF.

The gene calls are TRBV25-1 and TRBJ2-1; 9 bases are a match to TRBD1. Germline V gene data show CDR1 as MGHDK and CDR2 as SYGVNS. The trim removed 6 bases at V and 7 bases at J, leaving 4 bases unmatched. The CDR3 contains 13 residues. The CDR3 bases are TGTGCCAGCAGGTGGGACAGGGATAATGAGCAGTTCTTC. Protein: CASRWDRDNEQFF.

V gene TRBV6-2 or TRBV6-3 combines with J gene TRBJ2-4; D might be TRBD1 (6 bases). V dropped 4 bases and J dropped 2 bases, with 18 bases sitting between them. CDR1 MNHEY and CDR2 SVGEGT come from the germline V gene. There are 17 residues in the CDR3. Here the CDR3 DNA reads TGTGCCAGCAGTTTCGATTGGACAGCTACCACCAAAAACATTCAGTACTTC. This gives the protein CASSFDWTATTKNIQYF.

The chain has TRBV7-8 and TRBJ2-2, with a weak D call TRBD1 (6 bases). Looked up from germline, CDR1 is SGHVS and CDR2 is FQNEAQ. The CDR3 contains 17 residues. With 6 bases removed from V and 7 bases from J, the gap between germline ends came to 24 bases. This chain's CDR3 is CASSPTRRGYGGGELFF. CDR3 DNA: TGTGCCAGCAGTCCCACGCGCAGGGGTTATGGGGGCGGGGAGCTGTTTTTT.

The CDR3 spells CASSYSRTSGENEQYF. In DNA form, the CDR3 reads TGTGCCAGCAGTTACTCAAGGACTAGCGGGGAAAACGAGCAGTACTTC. V usage is TRBV6-5 and J usage is TRBJ2-7; 12 nucleotides match TRBD2. This CDR3 contains 16 residues. Germline V gene data show CDR1 as MNHEY and CDR2 as SVGAGI. V was pared by 0 bases and J by 5 bases, with 5 bases of the junction left unmatched.

The CDR3 region has the DNA TGTGCCAGCAGTTTGTCAGCGGGGCGGGGGGATGAGCAGTTCTTC. Translation gives CASSLSAGRGDEQFF. The rearrangement joins TRBV27 to TRBJ2-1; 8 positions agree with TRBD2. CDR1 is MNHEY, CDR2 SMNVEV, per germline (reference sequence). V lost 3 bases and J lost 8; bases outside the gene matches: 9. The CDR3 has 15 residues.

The chain couples TRBV11-2 to TRBJ2-1; the match to TRBD2 covers 7 bases. CDR1 SGHAT and CDR2 FQNNGV come from the germline V gene. The V gene end was trimmed by 5 bases and the J gene end by 7 bases; junction bases not matched to a gene: 11. The CDR3 extends over 15 amino acids. In DNA, the CDR3 is TGTGCCAGCAGCCCAACCCCGACTAGCCTGAATGAGCAGTTCTTC. It is translated as CASSPTPTSLNEQFF.

The chain joins TRBV6-5 to TRBJ1-1; 9 bases match TRBD1. From germline, CDR1 is MNHEY and CDR2 SVGAGI. This CDR3 is built from 16 residues. J lost 3 bases, V lost 2 bases, and 7 bases had no gene match. This chain's CDR3 is CASSYRTGVYDTEAFF. CDR3 coding DNA: TGTGCCAGCAGTTACAGGACAGGGGTATATGACACTGAAGCTTTCTTT.

In its sample, this clone was seen a few times. The V call is TRBV10-3, the J call TRBJ1-5; D not certain. Trimming took 11 bases from V and 4 from J, leaving 15 bases between them. Per germline, CDR1 ENHRY and CDR2 SYGVKD. This CDR3 region has 13 residues. CDR3 DNA: TGTGCCTCCCGAGCGGGTGCAAATCAGCCCCAGCATTTT. Amino acids: CASRAGANQPQHF.

This clone turned up a few times. The sample has other DNA sequences that encode this CDR3 too. This rearrangement joins TRBV6-5 to TRBJ2-7; 10 bases are a match to TRBD1. CDR3 length equals 14 residues. From germline, CDR1 is MNHEY and CDR2 SVGAGI. The ends lost 0 bases at V and 4 bases at J; junction bases unmatched: 0. CDR3 bases: TGTGCCAGCAGTTACTCGGGACAGGGGTACGAGCAGTACTTC. Encoded protein: CASSYSGQGYEQYF.